This T cell receptor (beta chain) was sequenced during a study of blood T cell repertoires in COVID-19. Germline trimming cut 9 bases from V and 3 bases from J; bases unmatched to any gene: 4. The CDR3 is 12 residues long. Germline V gene lookup returns CDR1 MGHDK and CDR2 SYGVNS. This clone was seen once. Some clones are missing from TCRdb's copy, which holds only in-frame ones; the method was immunoSEQ multiplex PCR. The data show approximately 230,000 clones, roughly 80% seen once. Source material: peripheral blood. This receptor was obtained from a man older than 75 with acute or convalescent COVID-19. This chain links TRBV25-1 with TRBJ1-2; TRBD1 aligns across 7 bases. The CDR3: CASRQGYYGYTF. The CDR3, as DNA: TGTGCCAGTAGACAGGGTTACTATGGCTACACCTTC.